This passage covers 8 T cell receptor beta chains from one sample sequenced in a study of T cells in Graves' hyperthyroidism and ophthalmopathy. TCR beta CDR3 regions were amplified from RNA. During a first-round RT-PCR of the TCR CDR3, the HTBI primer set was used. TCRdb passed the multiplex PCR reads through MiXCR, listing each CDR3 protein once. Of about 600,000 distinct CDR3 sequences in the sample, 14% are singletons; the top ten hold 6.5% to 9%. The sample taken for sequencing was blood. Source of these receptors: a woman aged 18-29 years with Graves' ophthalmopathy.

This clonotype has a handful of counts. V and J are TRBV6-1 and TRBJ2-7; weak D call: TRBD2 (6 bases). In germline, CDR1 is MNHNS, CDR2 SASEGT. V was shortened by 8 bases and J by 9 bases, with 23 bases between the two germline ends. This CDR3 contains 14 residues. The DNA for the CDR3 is TGTGCCAGCGGACCGGGACTCCCCTTTCGCTGGCAGTACTTC. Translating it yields CASGPGLPFRWQYF.

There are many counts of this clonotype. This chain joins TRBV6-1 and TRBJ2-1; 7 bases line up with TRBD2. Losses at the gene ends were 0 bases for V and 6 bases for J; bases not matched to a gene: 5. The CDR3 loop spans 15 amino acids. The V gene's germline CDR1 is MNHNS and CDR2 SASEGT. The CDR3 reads CASSEAKAGFNEQFF. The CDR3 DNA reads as TGTGCCAGCAGTGAAGCGAAAGCGGGATTCAATGAGCAGTTCTTC.

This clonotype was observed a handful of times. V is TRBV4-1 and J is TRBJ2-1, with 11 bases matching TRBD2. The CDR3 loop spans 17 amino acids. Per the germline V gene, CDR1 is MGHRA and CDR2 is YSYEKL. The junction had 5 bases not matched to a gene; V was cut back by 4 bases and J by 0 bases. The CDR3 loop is CASSRGLADSSYNEQFF. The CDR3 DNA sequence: TGCGCCAGCAGCCGGGGACTAGCGGATAGCTCCTACAATGAGCAGTTCTTC.

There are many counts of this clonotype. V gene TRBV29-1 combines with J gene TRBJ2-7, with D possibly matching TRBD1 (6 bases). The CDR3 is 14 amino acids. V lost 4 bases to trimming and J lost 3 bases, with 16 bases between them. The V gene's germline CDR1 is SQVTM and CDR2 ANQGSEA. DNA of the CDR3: TGCAGCGTTGTAAAAGGCGAAGGGGGCTACGAGCAGTACTTC. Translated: CSVVKGEGGYEQYF.

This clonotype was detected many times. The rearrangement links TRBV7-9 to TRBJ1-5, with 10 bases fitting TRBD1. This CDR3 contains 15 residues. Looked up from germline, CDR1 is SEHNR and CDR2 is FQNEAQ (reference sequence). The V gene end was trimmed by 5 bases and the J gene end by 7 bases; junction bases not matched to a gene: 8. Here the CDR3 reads CASSPGTGDRQPQHF. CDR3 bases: TGTGCCAGCAGCCCCGGGACAGGGGATAGACAGCCCCAGCATTTT.

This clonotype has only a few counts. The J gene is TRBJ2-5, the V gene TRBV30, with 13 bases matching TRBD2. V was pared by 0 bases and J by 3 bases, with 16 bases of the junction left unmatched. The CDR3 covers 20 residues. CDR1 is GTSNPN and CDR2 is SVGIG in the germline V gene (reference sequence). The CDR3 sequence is CAWSVLSTFPTSGREETQYF. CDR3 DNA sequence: TGTGCCTGGAGTGTACTATCGACTTTCCCTACTAGCGGGAGGGAAGAGACCCAGTACTTC.

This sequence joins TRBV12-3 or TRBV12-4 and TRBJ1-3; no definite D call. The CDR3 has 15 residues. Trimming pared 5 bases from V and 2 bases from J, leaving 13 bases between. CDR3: CASSPEGAAGNTIYF. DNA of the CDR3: TGTGCCAGCAGTCCGGAGGGTGCTGCTGGAAACACCATATATTTT.

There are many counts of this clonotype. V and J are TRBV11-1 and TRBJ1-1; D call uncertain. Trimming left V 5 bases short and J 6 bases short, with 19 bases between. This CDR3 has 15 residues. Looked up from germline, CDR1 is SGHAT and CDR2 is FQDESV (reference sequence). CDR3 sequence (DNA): TGTGCCAGCAGCCCCTGGACTGAGGCGCCAGCTGAAGCTTTCTTT. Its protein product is CASSPWTEAPAEAFF.